The sequence of this TCR beta chain was determined in a study of cytomegalovirus exposure and HLA in healthy donors. Regarding the study as a whole: In a later analysis, TCR association rates varied by HLA locus: DRB1 most, HLA-C fewest.

PCR involved 60 Vbeta and 13 Jbeta primers. Libraries were prepared by immunoSEQ multiplex PCR; TCRdb keeps only in-frame clonotypes and omits some of them. The sample contains over 85,000 clones, roughly 80% of which appear only once. Each of the donors was a healthy bone marrow donor. Though nominally healthy at sampling, donors likely had unrecorded immune exposures. Concerning this clone: Antigen specificity is unknown.

The CDR3 covers 15 residues. CDR1 and CDR2 from the germline V gene are SGDLS and YYNGEE. Trimming cost V 4 bases and J 8 bases, with 22 bases left between them. The specimen sequenced was PBMCs. The clonotype comes from a middle-aged man in good health and CMV-seronegative. V is TRBV9 and J is TRBJ2-7; the D gene is possibly TRBD2 (7 bases). CDR3 nucleotide sequence: TGTGCCAGCAGCAATAGTGGGGGGGGCGCTATGAAGCAGTACTTC. Amino acids: CASSNSGGGAMKQYF.